One TCR beta chain is described in this entry. The entry originates in a study of blood T cell repertoires in COVID-19. Study-level background: In each case, the material was cDNA or gDNA derived from T cells, B-cell-depleted T cells, or PBMCs.

The assay was immunoSEQ multiplex PCR, and TCRdb's table has in-frame clones only and misses some. Seen here are roughly 200,000 clones, approximately 78% observed once, and the top ten hold over 7%. Trimming removed 3 bases at V and 0 bases at J, with 9 bases between. The CDR3 length is 14 residues. The germline CDR1 and CDR2 sequences are SGHRS and YFSETQ. The chain recombines TRBV5-1 with TRBJ1-1; D unclear. The receptor was isolated from a woman older than 75 with COVID-19, enrolled during active disease. Sequences were obtained from peripheral blood. The CDR3 region has the DNA TGCGCCAGCAGCTCAGGTTGGATGAACACTGAAGCTTTCTTT. This gives the protein CASSSGWMNTEAFF.